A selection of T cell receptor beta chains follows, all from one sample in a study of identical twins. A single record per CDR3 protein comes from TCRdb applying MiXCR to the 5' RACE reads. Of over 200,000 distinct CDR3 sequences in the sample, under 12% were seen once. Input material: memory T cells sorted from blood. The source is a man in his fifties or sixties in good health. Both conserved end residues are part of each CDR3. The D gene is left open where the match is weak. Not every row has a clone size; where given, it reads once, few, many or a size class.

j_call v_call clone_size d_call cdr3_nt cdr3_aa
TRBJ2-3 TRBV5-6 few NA TGTGCCAGCAGCTTGGGGGGGAGAAGCTCAGATACGCAGTATTTT CASSLGGRSSDTQYF
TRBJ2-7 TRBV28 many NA TGTGCCAGCAGCCTGGACAGCGTCTACGAGCAGTACTTC CASSLDSVYEQYF
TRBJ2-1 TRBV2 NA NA TGTGCCAGCAGTCCCCATCTGGCCTACAATGAGCAGTTCTTC CASSPHLAYNEQFF
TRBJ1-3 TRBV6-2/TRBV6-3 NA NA TGTGCCAGCAGTTACTCGACACAGGCCTCTGGAAACACCATATATTTT CASSYSTQASGNTIYF
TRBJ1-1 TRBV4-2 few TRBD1 TGTGCCAGCAGCCAGAAAGTGGGACAGTTGAACACTGAAGCTTTCTTT CASSQKVGQLNTEAFF
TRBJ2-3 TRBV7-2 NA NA TGTGCCAGCAGCTTATTTGCTGCAGATACGCAGTATTTT CASSLFAADTQYF
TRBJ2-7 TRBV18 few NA TGTGCCAGCTCACCATCGACGGTGAGCTACGAGCAGTACTTC CASSPSTVSYEQYF
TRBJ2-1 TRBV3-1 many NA TGTGCCAGCAGCCACGTATCCCGTATGAGGACAGAAGTCTCCTACAATGAGCAGTTCTTC CASSHVSRMRTEVSYNEQFF
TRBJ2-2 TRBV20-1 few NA TGCAGTGGAAGGCGGCAGGACACCGGGGAGCTGTTTTTT CSGRRQDTGELFF
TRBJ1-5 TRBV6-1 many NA TGTGCCAGCAGTGAATTTAGGGGGGGCAATCAGCCCCAGCATTTT CASSEFRGGNQPQHF
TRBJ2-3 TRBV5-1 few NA TGCGCCAGCAGCTTGGTACTAGGGGGTGACACAGATACGCAGTATTTT CASSLVLGGDTDTQYF
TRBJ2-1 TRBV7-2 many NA TGTGCCAGCAGCTTAGCTCGGTCAGGGCGCCTGGGTAATGAGCAGTTCTTC CASSLARSGRLGNEQFF
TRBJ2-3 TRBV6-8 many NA TGTGCCAGCTCCGCTAGCACAGATACGCAGTATTTT CASSASTDTQYF
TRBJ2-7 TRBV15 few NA TGTGCCACCAGCAGAGATATAGGGCTTACCTACGAGCAGTACTTC CATSRDIGLTYEQYF
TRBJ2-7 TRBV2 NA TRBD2 TGTGCCAGCAGTGATACTAGCGGGAGGGCCAGAGCCTACGAGCAGTACTTC CASSDTSGRARAYEQYF
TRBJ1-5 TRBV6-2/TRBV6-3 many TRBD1 TGTGCCAGCAGCATTGCCTCGGGACAGGGCCATCAGCCCCAGCATTTT CASSIASGQGHQPQHF
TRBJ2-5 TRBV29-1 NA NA TGCAGCTTCGGATTAGCAGATGAGACCCAGTACTTC CSFGLADETQYF
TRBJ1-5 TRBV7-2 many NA TGTGCCAGCAGCTTAGGCGGCCCCCTGAGCAATCAGCCCCAGCATTTT CASSLGGPLSNQPQHF
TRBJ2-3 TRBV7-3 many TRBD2 TGTGCCAGCAGCCCACGACTAGCGGGAGGGGTTGATACGCAGTATTTT CASSPRLAGGVDTQYF
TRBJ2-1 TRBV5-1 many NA TGCGCCAGCAGCTCCCCGGGTAGTGAGCAGTTCTTC CASSSPGSEQFF
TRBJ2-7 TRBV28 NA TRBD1 TGTGCCAGTAAAATTACCGGGACAGCCTACGAGCAGTACTTC CASKITGTAYEQYF
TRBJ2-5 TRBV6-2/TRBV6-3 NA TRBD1 TGTGCCAGCAGTTTCAGACAGGGTGGTGGGACCCAGTACTTC CASSFRQGGGTQYF